Shown below are 22 T cell receptor beta chains from a single sample sequenced in a study of technical replicates of blood from several donors. Generated by immunoSEQ multiplex PCR, the TCRdb table keeps only in-frame clones and is missing some. The table shows under 95,000 clones, with approximately 90% occurring only once. Specimen: T cells isolated from PBMCs. Receptor source: a human donor in good health.

The chain combines TRBV6-5 with TRBJ2-1, with D unresolved. CDR1 MNHEY and CDR2 SVGAGI come from the germline V gene. The CDR3 runs to 11 residues. Trimming pared 3 bases from V and 9 bases from J, leaving 6 bases between. The CDR3 loop reads CASSYAAEQFF. The DNA for the CDR3 is TGTGCCAGCAGTTATGCGGCTGAGCAGTTCTTC.

This chain uses TRBV19 with TRBJ2-7; TRBD1 matches 9 bases. The trim removed 5 bases at V and 5 bases at J, leaving 7 bases unmatched. This CDR3 is built from 14 residues. Germline CDR1 and CDR2: LNHDA and SQIVND (reference sequence). This chain's CDR3 is CASSPGTGINEQYF. In DNA, the CDR3 is TGTGCCAGTAGTCCCGGGACAGGGATAAACGAGCAGTACTTC.

The genes are TRBV4-3 and TRBJ2-5; D is possibly TRBD2 (5 bases). Germline V gene sequence: CDR1 LGHNA, CDR2 YSLEER. CDR3 length equals 16 residues. Trimming left V 1 base short and J 1 base short, with 13 bases between. DNA for the CDR3: TGCGCCAGCAGCCAAGGGTTGATGACTACCCAAGAGACCCAGTACTTC. This gives the protein CASSQGLMTTQETQYF.

V usage is TRBV7-8 and J usage is TRBJ1-1; possibly TRBD1 for D (6 bases). The CDR3 consists of 16 residues. Trimming shortened V by 2 bases and J by 4 bases, and 17 bases separated the two germline ends. Looked up from germline, CDR1 is SGHVS and CDR2 is FQNEAQ. In nucleotides, the CDR3 is TGTGCCAGCAGCTTAATTACCTCAGGGGCGATCACTGAAGCTTTCTTT. Amino acids: CASSLITSGAITEAFF.

This rearrangement joins TRBV19 to TRBJ1-2, with TRBD1 identical over 8 bases. V lost 0 bases, J lost 9 bases, and 6 bases stayed unmatched. From germline, CDR1 is LNHDA and CDR2 SQIVND (reference sequence). This CDR3 has 14 residues. This CDR3 is CASSIDLGQARYTF. The CDR3 DNA is TGTGCCAGTAGTATAGATTTGGGACAGGCCCGCTACACCTTC. The whole variable domain, remainder taken from reference TRBV19 and TRBJ1-2, is DGGITQSPKYLFRKEGQNVTLSCEQNLNHDAMYWYRQDPGQGLRLIYYSQIVNDFQKGDIAEGYSVSREKKESFPLTVTSAQKNPTAFYLCASSIDLGQARYTFGSGTRLTVV.

The chain links TRBV30 to TRBJ1-5, with TRBD1 matching 7 bases. Germline V gene sequence: CDR1 GTSNPN, CDR2 SVGIG (reference sequence). The length of the CDR3 is 15 residues. The trim removed 4 bases at V and 2 bases at J, leaving 8 bases unmatched. For the CDR3, the DNA is TGTGCCTGGAAGGTCAGGGGGGCAGGCAATCAGCCCCAGCATTTT. Protein product: CAWKVRGAGNQPQHF.

This chain connects TRBV5-6 to TRBJ1-3, with no clear D. The CDR3 consists of 15 residues. Trimming cost V 4 bases and J 0 bases, with 11 bases left between them. The germline CDR1 and CDR2 sequences are SGHDT and YYEEEE. The CDR3 DNA follows: TGTGCCAGCAGCCCCCCCGCGAGCTCTGGAAACACCATATATTTT. Its protein is CASSPPASSGNTIYF.

V is TRBV12-5 and J is TRBJ2-2, with 9 bases fitting TRBD2. V trimming: 2 bases; J trimming: 3 bases; junction bases outside the gene matches: 7. The CDR3 sequence is 17 residues long. Per germline, CDR1 LGHNT and CDR2 FRNRAP. CDR3 DNA: TGTGCTAGTGGTTTGATGTTAGCGGGGGCTTACACCGGGGAGCTGTTTTTT. Translating it yields CASGLMLAGAYTGELFF. Combining the CDR3 with reference TRBV12-5 and TRBJ2-2 gives the whole variable domain DARVTQTPRHKVTEMGQEVTMRCQPILGHNTVFWYRQTMMQGLELLAYFRNRAPLDDSGMPKDRFSAEMPDATLATLKIQPSEPRDSAVYFCASGLMLAGAYTGELFFGEGSRLTVL.

This clone was recorded only once. The V gene is TRBV19, the J gene TRBJ1-1, with D possibly being TRBD1 (5 bases). CDR3 length equals 12 residues. The V and J ends lost 8 bases and 4 bases respectively, with 11 bases between them. Germline lookup yields CDR1 LNHDA and CDR2 SQIVND (reference sequence). CDR3 DNA: TGTGCCAGTCTTTACGGGGGCACTGAAGCTTTCTTT. Its protein is CASLYGGTEAFF.

This clone was detected only a few times. J is TRBJ1-2 and V is TRBV7-9, with D tentatively TRBD1 (6 bases). V lost 5 bases and J lost 6, with 16 bases in between. CDR1 and CDR2 (germline): SEHNR, FQNEAQ (reference sequence). The CDR3 is 14 amino acids. CDR3 sequence (DNA): TGTGCCAGCAGCGACGGTCGGGGGGCTGATGGCTACACCTTC. Translation: CASSDGRGADGYTF.

This clone was observed once. The chain is built from TRBV21-1 and TRBJ2-5; the D segment call TRBD1 is taken from the table without a DNA check. TRBV21-1 is termed a pseudogene. There are 13 residues in the CDR3. The CDR3 is CASRVDSEETQYF. CDR3 bases: TGTGCCAGCAGGGTAGACAGTGAAGAGACCCAGTACTTC.

The chain joins TRBV6-1 to TRBJ2-3, with TRBD1 as a possible D gene (6 bases). Trimming took 7 bases from V and 6 from J, leaving 14 bases between them. The CDR3 contains 13 residues. CDR1 and CDR2 from the germline V gene are MNHNS and SASEGT. The CDR3 is CASNQRTADTQYF. CDR3 DNA sequence: TGTGCCAGCAATCAAAGGACAGCCGATACGCAGTATTTT.

The rearrangement joins TRBV7-9 to TRBJ2-1, with D possibly TRBD1 on 6 matching bases. Germline V gene data show CDR1 as SEHNR and CDR2 as FQNEAQ (reference sequence). Trimming pared 10 bases from V and 0 bases from J, leaving 10 bases between. This CDR3 has 13 residues. The CDR3 region has the DNA TGTGCCACCGCGGACAGCTCCTACAATGAGCAGTTCTTC. It codes for CATADSSYNEQFF.

The genes are TRBV7-6 and TRBJ2-7; 11 bases are a match to TRBD1. J was trimmed by 5 bases and V by 4 bases; bases with no gene match: 1. CDR1 and CDR2 (germline): SGHVS, FNYEAQ. There are 13 residues in the CDR3. The CDR3 loop is CASSWGQGDEQYF. The DNA for the CDR3 is TGTGCCAGCAGCTGGGGACAGGGGGACGAGCAGTACTTC.

This chain links TRBV19 with TRBJ2-5, with D possibly matching TRBD2 (6 bases). The CDR3 sequence is 15 residues long. Per germline, CDR1 LNHDA and CDR2 SQIVND (reference sequence). V lost 5 bases, J lost 5 bases, and 18 bases lay in between. The CDR3 region is CASSPGLELRETQYF. The CDR3 DNA is TGTGCCAGTAGTCCGGGACTCGAGCTCAGGGAGACCCAGTACTTC.

The genes are TRBV7-2 and TRBJ1-2; 9 bases are shared with TRBD1. The V and J ends lost 1 base and 8 bases, in that order; junction bases with no gene match: 5. Looked up from germline, CDR1 is SGHTA and CDR2 is FQGNSA. The CDR3 length is 14 residues. This chain's CDR3 is CASSLDRGPGGYTF. The CDR3 DNA reads as TGTGCCAGCAGCTTAGACAGGGGGCCCGGGGGCTACACCTTC.

The V call is TRBV5-8, the J call TRBJ2-7; TRBD1 matches 9 bases. The CDR3 contains 17 residues. J gave up 6 bases and V 2 bases, and 15 bases lay outside the gene matches. CDR1 is SGHTS, CDR2 YDEGEE, per germline. CDR3 residues: CASSLRDAGTGTPEQYF. CDR3 DNA sequence: TGTGCCAGCAGCTTAAGGGACGCCGGGACAGGGACCCCCGAGCAGTACTTC.

The chain has TRBV5-1 and TRBJ2-7, with 12 bases that match TRBD2. The CDR3 has 18 residues. Germline CDR1 is SGHRS and CDR2 is YFSETQ. V shed 0 bases and J 2 bases; nucleotides not matched to a gene: 9. The CDR3 spells CASSLVLAGGLTAYEQYF. The CDR3, as DNA: TGCGCCAGCAGCTTGGTACTAGCGGGAGGCCTAACCGCCTACGAGCAGTACTTC.

The J gene is TRBJ1-2, the V gene TRBV25-1, with a tentative D call TRBD1 (5 bases). Deletions cut 8 bases from V and 4 bases from J, with 8 bases between. Germline V gene lookup returns CDR1 MGHDK and CDR2 SYGVNS. This CDR3 comprises 11 residues. CDR3 DNA sequence: TGTGCCAGCCGACAGTCCTATGGCTACACCTTC. It translates to CASRQSYGYTF.

This clone was seen a few times. The V gene is TRBV28, the J gene TRBJ1-5, with 7 bases aligning to TRBD1. Germline V lookup: CDR1 MDHEN, CDR2 SYDVKM. The CDR3 sequence is 16 residues long. The trim removed 5 bases at V and 3 bases at J, leaving 10 bases unmatched. Here the CDR3 reads CASSQSEDRFNQPQHF. The CDR3 coding sequence is TGTGCCAGCAGTCAAAGCGAGGACAGGTTCAATCAGCCCCAGCATTTT.

The chain is built from TRBV27 and TRBJ2-3; no reliable D call. The CDR3 has 13 residues. Germline V lookup: CDR1 MNHEY, CDR2 SMNVEV (reference sequence). The V end lost 8 bases, the J end lost 2 bases, and 11 bases lay between the germline ends. CDR3 region: CASRESATDTQYF. CDR3 sequence (DNA): TGTGCCAGCCGTGAGAGCGCCACAGATACGCAGTATTTT.

The chain employs TRBV29-1 and TRBJ2-1; D unresolved. Between the trimmed V and J ends, which lost 3 bases and 9 bases, there was a span of 9 bases. The CDR3 sequence is 11 residues long. CDR1 is SQVTM, CDR2 ANQGSEA, per germline. The CDR3 bases are TGCAGCGTTGAGGCAGGTTTTGAGCAGTTCTTC. It encodes CSVEAGFEQFF.